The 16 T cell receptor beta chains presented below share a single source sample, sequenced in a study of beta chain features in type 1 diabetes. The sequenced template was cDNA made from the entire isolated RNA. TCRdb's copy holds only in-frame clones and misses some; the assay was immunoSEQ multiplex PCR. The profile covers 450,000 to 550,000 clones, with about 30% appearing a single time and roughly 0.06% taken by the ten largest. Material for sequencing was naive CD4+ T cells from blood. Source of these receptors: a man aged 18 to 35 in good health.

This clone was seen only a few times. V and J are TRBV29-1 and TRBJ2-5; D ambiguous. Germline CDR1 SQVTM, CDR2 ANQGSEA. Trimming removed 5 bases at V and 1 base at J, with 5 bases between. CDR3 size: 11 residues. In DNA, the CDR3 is TGCAGCGTTTCCTCCCAAGAGACCCAGTACTTC. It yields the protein CSVSSQETQYF.

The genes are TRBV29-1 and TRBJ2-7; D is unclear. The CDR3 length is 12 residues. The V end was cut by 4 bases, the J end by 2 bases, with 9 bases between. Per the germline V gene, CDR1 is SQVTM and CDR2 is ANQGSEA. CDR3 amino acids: CSVAPGPYEQYF. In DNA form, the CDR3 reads TGCAGCGTTGCGCCAGGACCCTACGAGCAGTACTTC.

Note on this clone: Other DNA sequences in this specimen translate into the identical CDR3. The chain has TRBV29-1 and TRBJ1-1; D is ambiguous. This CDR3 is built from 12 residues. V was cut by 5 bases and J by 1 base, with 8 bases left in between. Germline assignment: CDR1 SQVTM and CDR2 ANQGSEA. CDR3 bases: TGCAGCGTTCGTACCGGGAACACTGAAGCTTTCTTT. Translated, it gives CSVRTGNTEAFF.

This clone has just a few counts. CDR3 region: CSAWDGANNEQFF. The CDR3 nucleotides are TGCAGCGCCTGGGACGGTGCGAACAATGAGCAGTTCTTC. This rearrangement joins TRBV29-1 to TRBJ2-1; the D call may be TRBD1 or TRBD2 (5 bases each). The V end was cut by 7 bases, the J end by 5 bases, with 15 bases between. Germline lookup yields CDR1 SQVTM and CDR2 ANQGSEA. This CDR3 has 13 residues.

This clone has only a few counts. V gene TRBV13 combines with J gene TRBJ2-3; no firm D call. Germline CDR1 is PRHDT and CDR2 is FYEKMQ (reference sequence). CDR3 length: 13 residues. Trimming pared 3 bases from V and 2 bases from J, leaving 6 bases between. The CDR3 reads CASSFTTTDTQYF. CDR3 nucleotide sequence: TGTGCCAGCAGCTTCACGACCACAGATACGCAGTATTTT.

CDR3 loop: CASSFGSGANVLTF. The CDR3 DNA follows: TGTGCCAGCAGCTTTGGCTCTGGGGCCAACGTCCTGACTTTC. V is TRBV7-9 and J is TRBJ2-6; unclear D gene. V dropped 3 bases and J dropped 0 bases, with 3 bases sitting between them. From germline, CDR1 is SEHNR and CDR2 FQNEAQ (reference sequence). The CDR3 is made up of 14 amino acids.

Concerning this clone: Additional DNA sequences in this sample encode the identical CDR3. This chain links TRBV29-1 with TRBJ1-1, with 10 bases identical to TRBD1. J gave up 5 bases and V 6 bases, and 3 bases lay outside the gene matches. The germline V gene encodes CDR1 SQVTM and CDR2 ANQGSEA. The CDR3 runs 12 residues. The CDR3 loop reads CSVDRGRTEAFF. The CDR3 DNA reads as TGCAGCGTAGACAGGGGGCGGACTGAAGCTTTCTTT.

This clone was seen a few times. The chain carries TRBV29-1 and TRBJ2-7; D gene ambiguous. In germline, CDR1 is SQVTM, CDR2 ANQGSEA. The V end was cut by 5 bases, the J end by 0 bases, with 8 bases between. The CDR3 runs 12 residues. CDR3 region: CSVLGNSYEQYF. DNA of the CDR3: TGCAGCGTTTTGGGGAACTCCTACGAGCAGTACTTC.

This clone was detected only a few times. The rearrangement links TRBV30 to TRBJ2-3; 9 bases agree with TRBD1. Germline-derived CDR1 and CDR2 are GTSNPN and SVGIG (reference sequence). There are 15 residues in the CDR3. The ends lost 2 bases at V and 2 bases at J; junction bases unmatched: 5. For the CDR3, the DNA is TGTGCCTGGAGTCACAGGGGGCAAGACACAGATACGCAGTATTTT. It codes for CAWSHRGQDTDTQYF.

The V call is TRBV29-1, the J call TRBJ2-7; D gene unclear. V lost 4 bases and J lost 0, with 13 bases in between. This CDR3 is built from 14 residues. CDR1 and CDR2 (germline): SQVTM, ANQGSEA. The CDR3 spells CSVAPGPGSYEQYF. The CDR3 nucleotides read TGCAGCGTTGCCCCCGGGCCCGGCTCCTACGAGCAGTACTTC.

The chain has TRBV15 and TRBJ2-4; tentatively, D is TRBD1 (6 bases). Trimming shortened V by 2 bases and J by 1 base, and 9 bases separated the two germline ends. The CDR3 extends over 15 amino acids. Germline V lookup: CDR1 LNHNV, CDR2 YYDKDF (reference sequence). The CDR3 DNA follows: TGTGCCACCAGCAGATCAGGGGTGGCCAAAAACATTCAGTACTTC. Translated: CATSRSGVAKNIQYF. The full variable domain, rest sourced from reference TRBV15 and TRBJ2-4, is DAMVIQNPRYQVTQFGKPVTLSCSQTLNHNVMYWYQQKSSQAPKLLFHYYDKDFNNEADTPDNFQSRRPNTSFCFLDIRSPGLGDTAMYLCATSRSGVAKNIQYFGAGTRLSVL.

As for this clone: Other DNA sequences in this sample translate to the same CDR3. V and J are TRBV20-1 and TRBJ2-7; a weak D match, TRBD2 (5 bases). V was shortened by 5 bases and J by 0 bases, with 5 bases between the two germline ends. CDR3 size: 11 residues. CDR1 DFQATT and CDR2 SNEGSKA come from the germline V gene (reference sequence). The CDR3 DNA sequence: TGCAGTGCTCGGGACTCCTACGAGCAGTACTTC. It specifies CSARDSYEQYF.

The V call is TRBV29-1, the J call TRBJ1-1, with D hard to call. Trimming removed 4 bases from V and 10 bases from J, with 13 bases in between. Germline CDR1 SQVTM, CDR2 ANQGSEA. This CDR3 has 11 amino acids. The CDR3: CSVAEKGLAFF. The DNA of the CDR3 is TGCAGCGTTGCCGAAAAAGGTTTAGCTTTCTTT.

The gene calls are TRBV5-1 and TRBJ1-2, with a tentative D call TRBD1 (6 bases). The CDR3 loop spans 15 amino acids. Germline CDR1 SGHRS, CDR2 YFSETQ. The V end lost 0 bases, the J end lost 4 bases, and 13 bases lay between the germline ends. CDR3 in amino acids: CASSLDGRGPYGYTF. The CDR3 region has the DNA TGCGCCAGCAGCTTGGATGGCAGGGGACCCTATGGCTACACCTTC.

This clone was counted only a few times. In nucleotides, the CDR3 is TGCGCCAGCAGCTTCGGGACAAGCCTCTCCTACGAGCAGTACTTC. Translation: CASSFGTSLSYEQYF. This rearrangement joins TRBV5-1 to TRBJ2-7; possibly TRBD1 for D (6 bases). V dropped 2 bases and J dropped 0 bases, with 12 bases sitting between them. Germline values: CDR1 SGHRS, CDR2 YFSETQ. The CDR3 is 15 amino acids.

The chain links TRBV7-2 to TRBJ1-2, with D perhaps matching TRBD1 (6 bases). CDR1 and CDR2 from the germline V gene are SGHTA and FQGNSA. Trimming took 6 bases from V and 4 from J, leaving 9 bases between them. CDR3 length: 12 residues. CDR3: CASRPDSYGYTF. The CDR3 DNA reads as TGTGCCAGCAGGCCGGACAGCTATGGCTACACCTTC.